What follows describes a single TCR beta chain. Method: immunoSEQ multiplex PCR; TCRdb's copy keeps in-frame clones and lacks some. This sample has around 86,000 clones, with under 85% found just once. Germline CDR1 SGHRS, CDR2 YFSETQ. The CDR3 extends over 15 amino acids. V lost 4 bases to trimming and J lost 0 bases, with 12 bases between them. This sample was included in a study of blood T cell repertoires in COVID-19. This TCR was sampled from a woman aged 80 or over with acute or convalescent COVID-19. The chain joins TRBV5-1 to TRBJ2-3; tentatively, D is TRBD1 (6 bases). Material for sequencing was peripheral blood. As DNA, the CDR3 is TGCGCCAGCAGCAAGGGACAACCTAGCACAGATACGCAGTATTTT. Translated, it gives CASSKGQPSTDTQYF.